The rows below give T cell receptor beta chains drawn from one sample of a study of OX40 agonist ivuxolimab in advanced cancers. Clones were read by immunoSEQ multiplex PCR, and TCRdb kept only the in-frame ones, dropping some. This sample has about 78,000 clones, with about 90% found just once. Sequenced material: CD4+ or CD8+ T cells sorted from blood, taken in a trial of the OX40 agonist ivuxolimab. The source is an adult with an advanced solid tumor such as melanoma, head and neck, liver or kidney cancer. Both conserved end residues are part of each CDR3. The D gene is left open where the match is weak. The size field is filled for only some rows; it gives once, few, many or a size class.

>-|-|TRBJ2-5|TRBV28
TGTGCCAGCAGTTACCGTTTGACAGGCCTGGGGACCCAGTACTTC
CASSYRLTGLGTQYF
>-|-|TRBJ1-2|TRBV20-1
TGCAGTGTCGGAGGGGGCTATGGCTACACCTTC
CSVGGGYGYTF
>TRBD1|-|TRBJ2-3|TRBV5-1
TGCGCCAGCAGCTTGGGAGGACAGGGGTCAGATACGCAGTATTTT
CASSLGGQGSDTQYF
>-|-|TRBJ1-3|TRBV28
TGTGCCAGCAGTTTCGGGAGTACTGGAAACACCATATATTTT
CASSFGSTGNTIYF
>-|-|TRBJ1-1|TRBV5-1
TGCGCCAGCAGCTTGAGGCAGGGGAGGGCTGAAGCTTTCTTT
CASSLRQGRAEAFF
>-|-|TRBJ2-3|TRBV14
TGTGCCAGCAGCCAAGTACGAGATACGCAGTATTTT
CASSQVRDTQYF
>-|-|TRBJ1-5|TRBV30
TGTGCCTGGAGTGTCATGAGAACAGGCAATCAGCCCCAGCATTTT
CAWSVMRTGNQPQHF
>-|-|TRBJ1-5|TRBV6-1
TGTGCCAGCAGTGAAGCTCCGTCAGGAAGACAGCCCCAGCATTTT
CASSEAPSGRQPQHF
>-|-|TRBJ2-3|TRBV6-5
TGTGCCAGCAGCCAGTCAGATACGCAGTATTTT
CASSQSDTQYF
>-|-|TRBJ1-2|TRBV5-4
TGTGCCAGCAGCTTGGACACCGGAGTGGACTATGGCTACACCTTC
CASSLDTGVDYGYTF
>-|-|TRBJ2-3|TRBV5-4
TGTGCCAGCAGACAAGACAGTTCCACAGATACGCAGTATTTT
CASRQDSSTDTQYF
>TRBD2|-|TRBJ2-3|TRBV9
TGTGCCAGCAGCGCTCTAGCGGGGGCGACGCAGTATTTT
CASSALAGATQYF
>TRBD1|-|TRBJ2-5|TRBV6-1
TGTGCCAGCAGTGACCTAACTAAGGGGGCAGGGGAGACCCAGTACTTC
CASSDLTKGAGETQYF
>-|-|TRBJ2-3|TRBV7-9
TGTGCCAGCGGGGGAGTTAGCACAGATACGCAGTATTTT
CASGGVSTDTQYF
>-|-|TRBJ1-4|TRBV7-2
TGTGCCAGCAAACAGGCCCCTAATGAAAAACTGTTTTTT
CASKQAPNEKLFF
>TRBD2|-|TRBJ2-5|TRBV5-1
TGCGCCAGCAGCGCGAGCGGGGTCGGGGAGACCCAGTACTTC
CASSASGVGETQYF
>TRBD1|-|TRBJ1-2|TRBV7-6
TGTGCCAGCAGCTTAGCGGCAGGGGGGAACTATGGCTACACCTTC
CASSLAAGGNYGYTF
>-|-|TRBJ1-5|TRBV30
TGTGCCTGGAGTGTACGGGCAGACTTTCGCAATCAGCCCCAGCATTTT
CAWSVRADFRNQPQHF
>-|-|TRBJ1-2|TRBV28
TGTGCCAGCAGTTTAGTGACTAACTATGGCTACACCTTC
CASSLVTNYGYTF
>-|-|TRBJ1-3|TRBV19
TGTGCCAGTAGTTCTGGCACGAGTTGGCTTGGAAACACCATATATTTT
CASSSGTSWLGNTIYF
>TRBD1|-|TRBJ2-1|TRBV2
TGTGCCAGCAGATCAACCTCAGGGGGCTACTCCTACAATGAGCAGTTCTTC
CASRSTSGGYSYNEQFF
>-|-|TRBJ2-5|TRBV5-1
TGCGCCAGCAGCCCCGGGACCTCGGAGACCCAGTACTTC
CASSPGTSETQYF
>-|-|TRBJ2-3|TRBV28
TGTGCCACCTCTAGCGCCCTATCCACAGATACGCAGTATTTT
CATSSALSTDTQYF
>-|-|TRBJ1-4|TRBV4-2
TGTGCCAGCAGCCGAGAACAGGGAGGTAATGAAAAACTGTTTTTT
CASSREQGGNEKLFF
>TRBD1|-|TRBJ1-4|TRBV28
TGTGCCAGCAGATCCCCGGGACAGGGCGGTGAAAAACTGTTTTTT
CASRSPGQGGEKLFF
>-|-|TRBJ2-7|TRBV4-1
TGCGCCAGCAGCCCAAGGGCGGAAGGCGAGCAGTACTTC
CASSPRAEGEQYF
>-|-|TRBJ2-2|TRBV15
TGTGCCACCAGCAGGAGGGCGGGGGCCAACACCGGGGAGCTGTTTTTT
CATSRRAGANTGELFF
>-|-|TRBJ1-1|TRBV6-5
TGTGCCAGCAGTTACCAGGGCAGGGTAGGAACTGAAGCTTTCTTT
CASSYQGRVGTEAFF
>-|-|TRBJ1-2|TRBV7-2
TGTGCCAGCAGCTTAGCACAGGGATCGTACTATGGCTACACCTTC
CASSLAQGSYYGYTF
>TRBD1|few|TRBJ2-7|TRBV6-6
TGTGCCAGCAGTACGACAGGGATCGGCGAGCAGTACTTC
CASSTTGIGEQYF
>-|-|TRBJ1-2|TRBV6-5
TGTGCCAGCAGCCCCAAGGGGACTGATCGTGGCTACACCTTC
CASSPKGTDRGYTF
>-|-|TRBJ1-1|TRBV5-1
TGCGCCAGCAGCTCCACCTCTTTCAGGGATTTGGGCACTGAAGCTTTCTTT
CASSSTSFRDLGTEAFF
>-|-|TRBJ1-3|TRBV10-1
TGCGCCAGCAGTTTCCCCGGGATTGGAAACACCATATATTTT
CASSFPGIGNTIYF
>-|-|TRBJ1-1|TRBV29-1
TGCAGCGCACGGGGACCAGGGAACACTGAAGCTTTCTTT
CSARGPGNTEAFF
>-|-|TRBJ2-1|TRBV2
TGTGCCAGCAACCCCGGGCTAGGTGAGCAGTTCTTC
CASNPGLGEQFF
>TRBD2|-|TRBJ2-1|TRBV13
TGTGCCAGCAGCCTTAGCGGGAGAGGATTCAATGAGCAGTTCTTC
CASSLSGRGFNEQFF
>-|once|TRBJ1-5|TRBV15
TGTGCCACCAGCAGAGATGCCCTCGTTCTTAGCAATCAGCCCCAGCATTTT
CATSRDALVLSNQPQHF
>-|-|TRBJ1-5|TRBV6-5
TGTGCCAGCAGTTACTCGTATGGGGGGGATCAGCCCCAGCATTTT
CASSYSYGGDQPQHF
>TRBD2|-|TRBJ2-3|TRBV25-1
TGTGCCAGCAGTGTTTTTTTTGGGAGGGGCACAGATACGCAGTATTTT
CASSVFFGRGTDTQYF
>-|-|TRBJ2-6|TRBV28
TGTGCCAGCAGCCCGTCAGAGTCTGGGGCCAACGTCCTGACTTTC
CASSPSESGANVLTF
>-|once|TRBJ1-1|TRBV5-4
TGTGCCAGCAGCTCGGCGGGGACATCGGGCACTGAAGCTTTCTTT
CASSSAGTSGTEAFF
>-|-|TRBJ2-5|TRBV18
TGTGCCAGCTCACCACTATCCAAGCCAGAGACCCAGTACTTC
CASSPLSKPETQYF
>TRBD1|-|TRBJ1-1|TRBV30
TGTGCCGGAAAGACAGGGGGCAAAGGGAACACTGAAGCTTTCTTT
CAGKTGGKGNTEAFF